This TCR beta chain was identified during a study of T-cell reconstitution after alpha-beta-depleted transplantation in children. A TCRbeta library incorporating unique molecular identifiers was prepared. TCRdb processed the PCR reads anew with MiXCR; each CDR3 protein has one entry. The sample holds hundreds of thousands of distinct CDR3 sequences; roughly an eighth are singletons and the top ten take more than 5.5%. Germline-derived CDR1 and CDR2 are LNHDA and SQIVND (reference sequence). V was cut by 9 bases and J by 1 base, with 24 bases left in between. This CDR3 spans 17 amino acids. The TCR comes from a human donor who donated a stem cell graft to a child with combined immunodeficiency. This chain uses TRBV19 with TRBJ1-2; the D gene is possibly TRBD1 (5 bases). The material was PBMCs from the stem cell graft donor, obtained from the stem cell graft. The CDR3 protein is CASSRYRQPTLNYGYTF. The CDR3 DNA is TGTGCCAGCTCCCGTTATCGACAGCCCACACTTAACTATGGCTACACCTTC.